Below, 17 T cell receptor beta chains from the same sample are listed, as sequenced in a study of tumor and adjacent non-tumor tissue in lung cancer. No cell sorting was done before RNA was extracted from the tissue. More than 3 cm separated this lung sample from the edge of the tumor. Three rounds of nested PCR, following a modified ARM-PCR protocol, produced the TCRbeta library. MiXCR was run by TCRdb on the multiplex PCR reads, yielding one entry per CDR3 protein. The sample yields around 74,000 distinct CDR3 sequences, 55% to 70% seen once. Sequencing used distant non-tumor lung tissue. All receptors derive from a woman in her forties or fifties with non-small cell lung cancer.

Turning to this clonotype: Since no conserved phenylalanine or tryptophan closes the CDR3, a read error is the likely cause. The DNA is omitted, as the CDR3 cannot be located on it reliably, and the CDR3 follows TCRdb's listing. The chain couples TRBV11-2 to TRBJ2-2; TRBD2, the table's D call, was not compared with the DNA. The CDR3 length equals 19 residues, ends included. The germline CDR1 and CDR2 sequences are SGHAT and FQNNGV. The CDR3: CASSLKGVSGLAVPGELFL.

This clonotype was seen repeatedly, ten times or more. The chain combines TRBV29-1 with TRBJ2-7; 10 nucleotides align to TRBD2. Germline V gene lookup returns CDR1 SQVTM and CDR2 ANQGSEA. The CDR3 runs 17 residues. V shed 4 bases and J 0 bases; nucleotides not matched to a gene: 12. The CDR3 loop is CSVVGVTASGSSYEQYF. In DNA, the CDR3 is TGCAGCGTTGTGGGGGTTACGGCTAGCGGGAGCTCCTACGAGCAGTACTTC.

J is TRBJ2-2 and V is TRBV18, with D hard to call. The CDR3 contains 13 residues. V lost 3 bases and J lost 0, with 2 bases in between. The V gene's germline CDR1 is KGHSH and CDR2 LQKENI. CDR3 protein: CASSPANTGELFF. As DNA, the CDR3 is TGTGCCAGCTCACCGGCGAACACCGGGGAGCTGTTTTTT. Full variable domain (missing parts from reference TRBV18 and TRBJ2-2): NAGVMQNPRHLVRRRGQEARLRCSPMKGHSHVYWYRQLPEEGLKFMVYLQKENIIDESGMPKERFSAEFPKEGPSILRIQQVVRGDSAAYFCASSPANTGELFFGEGSRLTVL.

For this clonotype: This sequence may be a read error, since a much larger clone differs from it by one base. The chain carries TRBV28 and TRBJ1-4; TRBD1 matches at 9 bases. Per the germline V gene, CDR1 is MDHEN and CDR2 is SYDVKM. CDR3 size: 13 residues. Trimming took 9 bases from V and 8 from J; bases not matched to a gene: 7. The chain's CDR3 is CARRGQGYEKLFF. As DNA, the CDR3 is TGTGCCAGGAGAGGACAGGGGTACGAAAAACTGTTTTTT.

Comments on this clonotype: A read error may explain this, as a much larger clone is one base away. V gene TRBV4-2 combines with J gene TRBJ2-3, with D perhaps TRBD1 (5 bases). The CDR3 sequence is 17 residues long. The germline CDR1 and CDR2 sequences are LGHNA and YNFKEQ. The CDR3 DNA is TGTGCCAGCAGCCAAGATTGGGCAGGGTGGTCGACAGATACGCGGTATTTT. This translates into CASSQDWAGWSTDTRYF.

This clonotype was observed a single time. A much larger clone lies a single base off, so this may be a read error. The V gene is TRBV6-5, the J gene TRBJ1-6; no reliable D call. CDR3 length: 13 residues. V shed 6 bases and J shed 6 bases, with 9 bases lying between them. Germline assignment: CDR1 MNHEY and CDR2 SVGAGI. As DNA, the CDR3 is TGTGCCAGCAGCCGGACCACTAATTCACCCCTCCACTTT. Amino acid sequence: CASSRTTNSPLHF.

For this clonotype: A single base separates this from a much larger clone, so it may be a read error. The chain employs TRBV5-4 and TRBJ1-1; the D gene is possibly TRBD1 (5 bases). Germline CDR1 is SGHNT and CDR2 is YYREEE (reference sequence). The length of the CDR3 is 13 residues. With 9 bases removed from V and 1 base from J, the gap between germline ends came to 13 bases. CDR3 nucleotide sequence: TGTGCCACCGACGGGGCCTCGAACACTGAAGCTTTCTTT. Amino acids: CATDGASNTEAFF.

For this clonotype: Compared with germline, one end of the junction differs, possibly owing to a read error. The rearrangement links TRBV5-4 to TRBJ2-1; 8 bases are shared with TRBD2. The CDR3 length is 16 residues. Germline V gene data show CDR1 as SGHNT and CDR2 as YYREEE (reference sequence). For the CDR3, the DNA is TGTGTCAGCAGCTTAGGGACTAACGGGAGGGCCCAGCCACCGTTCTTC. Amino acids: CVSSLGTNGRAQPPFF. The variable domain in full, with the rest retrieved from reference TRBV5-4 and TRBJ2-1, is ETGVTQSPTHLIKTRGQQVTLRCSSQSGHNTVSWYQQALGQGPQFIFQYYREEENGRGNFPPRFSGLQFPNYSSELNVNALELDDSALYLCVSSLGTNGRAQPPFFGPGTRLTVL.

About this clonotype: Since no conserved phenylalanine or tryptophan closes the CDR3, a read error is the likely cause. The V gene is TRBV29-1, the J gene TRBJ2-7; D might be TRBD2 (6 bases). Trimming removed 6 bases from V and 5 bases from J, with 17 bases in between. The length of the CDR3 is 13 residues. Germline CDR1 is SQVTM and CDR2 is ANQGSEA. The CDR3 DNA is TGCAGCGTATTGGGCGGACTACGAAACGAGCAGTACTTA. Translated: CSVLGGLRNEQYL.

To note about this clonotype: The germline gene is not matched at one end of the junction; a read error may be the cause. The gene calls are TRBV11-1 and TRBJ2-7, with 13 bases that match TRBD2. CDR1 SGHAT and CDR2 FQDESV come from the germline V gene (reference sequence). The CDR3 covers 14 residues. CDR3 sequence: CASSRTSGSAERYF. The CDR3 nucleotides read TGTGCCAGCAGCCGGACTAGCGGGAGTGCTGAGCGGTACTTC.

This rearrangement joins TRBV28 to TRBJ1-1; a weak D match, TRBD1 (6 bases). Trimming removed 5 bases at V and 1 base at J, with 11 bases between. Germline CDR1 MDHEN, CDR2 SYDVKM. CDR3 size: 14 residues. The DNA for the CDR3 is TGTGCCAGCAGTGGGAGGGGGAAGAACACTGAAGCTTTCTTT. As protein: CASSGRGKNTEAFF.

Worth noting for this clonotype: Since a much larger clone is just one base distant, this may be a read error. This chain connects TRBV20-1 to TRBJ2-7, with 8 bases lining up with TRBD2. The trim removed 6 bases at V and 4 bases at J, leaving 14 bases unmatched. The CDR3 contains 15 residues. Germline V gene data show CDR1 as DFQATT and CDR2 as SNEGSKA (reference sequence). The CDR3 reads CSANTRTSWKYEQYF. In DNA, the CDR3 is TGCAGTGCCAATACTCGGACTAGCTGGAAGTACGAGCAGTACTTC.

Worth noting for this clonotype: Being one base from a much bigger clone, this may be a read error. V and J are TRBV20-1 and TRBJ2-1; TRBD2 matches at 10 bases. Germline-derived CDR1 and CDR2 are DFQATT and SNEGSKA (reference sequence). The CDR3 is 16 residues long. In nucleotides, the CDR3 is TGCAATGCTAGAGCTCTAGCGGGAGTTTCTAAAAATGAGCAGTTCTTC. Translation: CNARALAGVSKNEQFF.

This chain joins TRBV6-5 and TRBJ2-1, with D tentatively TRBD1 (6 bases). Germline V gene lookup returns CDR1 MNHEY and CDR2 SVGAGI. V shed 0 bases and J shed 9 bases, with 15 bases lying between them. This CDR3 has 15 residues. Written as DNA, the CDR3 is TGTGCCAGCAGTTACTCCCGACAGGTGGGGAGTGAGCAGTTCTTC. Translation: CASSYSRQVGSEQFF.

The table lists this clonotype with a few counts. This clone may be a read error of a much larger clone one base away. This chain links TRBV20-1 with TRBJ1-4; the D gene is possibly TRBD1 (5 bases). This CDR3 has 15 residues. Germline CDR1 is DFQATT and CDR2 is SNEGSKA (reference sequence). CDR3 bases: TGCAGTGCTGTGGACATCCAAAAGGGGAATGAAAAACTGTCTTTT. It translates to CSAVDIQKGNEKLSF.

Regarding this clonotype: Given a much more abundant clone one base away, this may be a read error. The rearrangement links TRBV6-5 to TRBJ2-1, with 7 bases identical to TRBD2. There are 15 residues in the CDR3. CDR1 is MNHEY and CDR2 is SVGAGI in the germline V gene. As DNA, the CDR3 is TGTACCAGCAGGCGGGACTACCCGAATACCAATGAGCAGTTCTTC. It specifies CTSRRDYPNTNEQFF.

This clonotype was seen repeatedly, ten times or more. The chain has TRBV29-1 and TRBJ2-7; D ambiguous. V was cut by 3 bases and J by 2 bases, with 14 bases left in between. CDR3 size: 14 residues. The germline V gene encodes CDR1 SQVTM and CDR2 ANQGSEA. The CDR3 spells CSVEFGTLPYEQYF. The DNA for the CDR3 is TGCAGCGTTGAGTTTGGCACGCTTCCCTACGAGCAGTACTTC.